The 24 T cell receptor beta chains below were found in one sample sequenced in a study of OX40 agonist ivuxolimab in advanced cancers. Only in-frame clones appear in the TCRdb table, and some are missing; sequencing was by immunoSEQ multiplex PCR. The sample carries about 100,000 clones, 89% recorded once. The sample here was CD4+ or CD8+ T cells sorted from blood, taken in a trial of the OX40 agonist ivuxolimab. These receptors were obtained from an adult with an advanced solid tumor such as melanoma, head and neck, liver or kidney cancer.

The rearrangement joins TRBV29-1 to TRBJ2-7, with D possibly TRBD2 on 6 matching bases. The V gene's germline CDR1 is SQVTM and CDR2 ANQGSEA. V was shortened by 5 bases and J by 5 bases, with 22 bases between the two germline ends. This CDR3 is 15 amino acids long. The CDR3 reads CSVTAPGGGPNEQYF. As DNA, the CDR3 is TGCAGCGTTACCGCCCCGGGCGGAGGGCCTAACGAGCAGTACTTC.

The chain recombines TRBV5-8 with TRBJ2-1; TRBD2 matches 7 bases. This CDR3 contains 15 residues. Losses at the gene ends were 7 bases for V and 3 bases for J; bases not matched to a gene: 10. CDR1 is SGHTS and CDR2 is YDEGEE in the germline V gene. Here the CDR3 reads CASPTTSDDYNEQFF. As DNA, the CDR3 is TGTGCCAGCCCAACCACTAGCGATGACTACAATGAGCAGTTCTTC. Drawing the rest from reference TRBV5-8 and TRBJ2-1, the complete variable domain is EAGVTQSPTHLIKTRGQQATLRCSPISGHTSVYWYQQALGLGLQFLLWYDEGEERNRGNFPPRFSGRQFPNYSSELNVNALELEDSALYLCASPTTSDDYNEQFFGPGTRLTVL.

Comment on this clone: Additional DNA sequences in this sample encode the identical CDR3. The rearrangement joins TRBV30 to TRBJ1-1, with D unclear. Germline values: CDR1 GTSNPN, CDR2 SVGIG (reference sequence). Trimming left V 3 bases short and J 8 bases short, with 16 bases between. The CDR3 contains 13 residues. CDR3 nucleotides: TGTGCCTGGAGAGGACGTCCGGGATCCGAAGCTTTCTTT. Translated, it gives CAWRGRPGSEAFF.

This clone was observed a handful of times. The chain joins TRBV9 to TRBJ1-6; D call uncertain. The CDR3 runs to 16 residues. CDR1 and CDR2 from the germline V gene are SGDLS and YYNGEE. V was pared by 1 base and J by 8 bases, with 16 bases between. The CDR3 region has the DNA TGTGCCAGCAGCGTAAGTTTGGAGGCTGCGGATTCACCCCTCCACTTT. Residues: CASSVSLEAADSPLHF.

CDR3 sequence: CASSEYFRGPYNEQFF. CDR3 DNA sequence: TGTGCCAGCAGTGAATATTTCAGGGGACCTTACAATGAGCAGTTCTTC. The chain has TRBV6-1 and TRBJ2-1, with D possibly TRBD1 on 6 matching bases. The germline gives CDR1 MNHNS, CDR2 SASEGT. V lost 2 bases and J lost 4, with 15 bases in between. The CDR3 has 16 residues.

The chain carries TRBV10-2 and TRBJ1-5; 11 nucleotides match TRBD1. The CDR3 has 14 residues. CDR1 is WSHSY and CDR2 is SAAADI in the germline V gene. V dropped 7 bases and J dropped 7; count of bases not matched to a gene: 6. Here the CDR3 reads CASTGQGALQPQHF. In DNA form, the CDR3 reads TGCGCCAGCACCGGACAGGGGGCATTACAGCCCCAGCATTTT.

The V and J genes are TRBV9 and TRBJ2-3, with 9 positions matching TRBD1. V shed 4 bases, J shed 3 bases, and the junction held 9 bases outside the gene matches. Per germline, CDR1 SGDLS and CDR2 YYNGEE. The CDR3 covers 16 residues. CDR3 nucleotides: TGTGCCAGCAGCCCTCCGTGGGGACAGGGAACAGATACGCAGTATTTT. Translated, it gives CASSPPWGQGTDTQYF.

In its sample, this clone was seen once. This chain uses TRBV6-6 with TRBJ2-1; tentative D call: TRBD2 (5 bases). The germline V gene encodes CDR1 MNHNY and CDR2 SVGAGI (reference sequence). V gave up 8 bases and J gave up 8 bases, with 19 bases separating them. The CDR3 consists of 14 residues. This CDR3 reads CASGRSIGGDEQFF. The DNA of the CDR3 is TGTGCCAGCGGACGTTCAATAGGAGGCGATGAGCAGTTCTTC.

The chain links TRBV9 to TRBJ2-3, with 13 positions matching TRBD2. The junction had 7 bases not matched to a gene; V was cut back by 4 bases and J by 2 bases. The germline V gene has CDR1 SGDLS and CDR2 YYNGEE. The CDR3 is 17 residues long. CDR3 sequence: CASSPRLAGGITDTQYF. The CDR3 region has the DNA TGTGCCAGCAGCCCGAGACTAGCGGGGGGCATCACAGATACGCAGTATTTT.

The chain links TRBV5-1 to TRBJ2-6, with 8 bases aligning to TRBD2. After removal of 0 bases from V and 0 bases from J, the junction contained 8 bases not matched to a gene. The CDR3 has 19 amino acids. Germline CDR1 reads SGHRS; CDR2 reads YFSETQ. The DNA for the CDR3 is TGCGCCAGCAGCTTGGCCGCGGTAGCGGGGAGCTCTGGGGCCAACGTCCTGACTTTC. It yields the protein CASSLAAVAGSSGANVLTF.

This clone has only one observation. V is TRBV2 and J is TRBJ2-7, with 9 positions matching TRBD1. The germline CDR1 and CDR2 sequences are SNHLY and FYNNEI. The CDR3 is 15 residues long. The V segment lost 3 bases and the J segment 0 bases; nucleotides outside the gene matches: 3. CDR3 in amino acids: CASSDRTGASYEQYF. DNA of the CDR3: TGTGCCAGCAGTGATAGGACAGGGGCCTCCTACGAGCAGTACTTC.

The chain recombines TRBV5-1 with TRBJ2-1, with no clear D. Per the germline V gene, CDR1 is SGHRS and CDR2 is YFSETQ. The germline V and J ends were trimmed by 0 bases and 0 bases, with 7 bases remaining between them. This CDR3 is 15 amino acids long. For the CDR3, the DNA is TGCGCCAGCAGCTTGGATCATAGCTCCTACAATGAGCAGTTCTTC. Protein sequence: CASSLDHSSYNEQFF.

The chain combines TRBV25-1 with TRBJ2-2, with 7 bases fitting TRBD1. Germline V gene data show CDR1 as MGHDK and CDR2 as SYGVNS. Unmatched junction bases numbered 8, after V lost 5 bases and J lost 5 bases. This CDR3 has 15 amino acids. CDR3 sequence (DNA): TGTGCCAGCAGTCCCCCGGGACAGCGAACCGGGGAGCTGTTTTTT. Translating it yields CASSPPGQRTGELFF.

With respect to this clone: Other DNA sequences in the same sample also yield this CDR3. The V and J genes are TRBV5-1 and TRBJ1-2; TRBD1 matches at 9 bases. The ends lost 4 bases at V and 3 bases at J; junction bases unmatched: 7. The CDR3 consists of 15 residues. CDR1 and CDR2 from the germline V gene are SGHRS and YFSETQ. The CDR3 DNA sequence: TGCGCCAGCAGCCCGGAGGGGACAGGGTACTATGGCTACACCTTC. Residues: CASSPEGTGYYGYTF. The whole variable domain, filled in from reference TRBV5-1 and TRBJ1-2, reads KAGVTQTPRYLIKTRGQQVTLSCSPISGHRSVSWYQQTPGQGLQFLFEYFSETQRNKGNFPGRFSGRQFSNSRSEMNVSTLELGDSALYLCASSPEGTGYYGYTFGSGTRLTVV.

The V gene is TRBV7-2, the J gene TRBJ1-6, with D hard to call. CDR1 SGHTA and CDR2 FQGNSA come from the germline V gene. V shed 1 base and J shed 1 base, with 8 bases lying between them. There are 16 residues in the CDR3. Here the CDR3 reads CASSLGGISYNSPLHF. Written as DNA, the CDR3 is TGTGCCAGCAGCTTAGGCGGGATTTCCTATAATTCACCCCTCCACTTT.

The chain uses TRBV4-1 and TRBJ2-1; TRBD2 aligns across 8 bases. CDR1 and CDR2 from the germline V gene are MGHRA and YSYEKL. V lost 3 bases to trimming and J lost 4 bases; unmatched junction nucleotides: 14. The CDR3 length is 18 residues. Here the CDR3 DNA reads TGCGCCAGCAGCCAGCGGGATAGCGGGATCTTTCTGTACAATGAGCAGTTCTTC. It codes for CASSQRDSGIFLYNEQFF.

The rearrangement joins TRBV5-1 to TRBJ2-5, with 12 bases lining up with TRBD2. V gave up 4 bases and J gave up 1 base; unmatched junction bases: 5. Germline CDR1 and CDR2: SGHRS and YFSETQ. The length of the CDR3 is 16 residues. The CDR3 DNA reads TGCGCCAGCAGCCGAGGACTAGCGGGACCCCAAGAGACCCAGTACTTC. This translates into CASSRGLAGPQETQYF.

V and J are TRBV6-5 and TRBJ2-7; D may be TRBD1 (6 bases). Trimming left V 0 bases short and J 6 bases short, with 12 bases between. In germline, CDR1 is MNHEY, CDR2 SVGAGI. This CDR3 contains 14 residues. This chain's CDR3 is CASSYSFRGGEQYF. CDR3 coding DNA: TGTGCCAGCAGTTACTCATTCAGGGGCGGCGAGCAGTACTTC.

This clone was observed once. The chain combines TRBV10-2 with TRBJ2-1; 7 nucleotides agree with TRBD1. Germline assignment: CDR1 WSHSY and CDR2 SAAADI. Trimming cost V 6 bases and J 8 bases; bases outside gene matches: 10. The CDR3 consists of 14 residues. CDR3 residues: CASRTGSMIDEQFF. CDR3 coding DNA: TGCGCCAGCAGGACAGGGAGTATGATCGATGAGCAGTTCTTC.

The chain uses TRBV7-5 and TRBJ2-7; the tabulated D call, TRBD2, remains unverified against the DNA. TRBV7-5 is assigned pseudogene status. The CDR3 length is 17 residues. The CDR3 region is CVRSFCGRGFEIYEQYF. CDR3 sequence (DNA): TGTGTCAGAAGCTTCTGCGGACGGGGGTTTGAAATCTACGAGCAGTACTTC.

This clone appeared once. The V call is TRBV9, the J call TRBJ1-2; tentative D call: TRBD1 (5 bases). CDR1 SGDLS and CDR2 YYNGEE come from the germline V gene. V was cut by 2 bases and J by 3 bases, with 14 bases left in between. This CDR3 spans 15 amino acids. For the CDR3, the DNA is TGTGCCAGCAGCGTGGGTGGGGACGCTCACTATGGCTACACCTTC. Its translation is CASSVGGDAHYGYTF. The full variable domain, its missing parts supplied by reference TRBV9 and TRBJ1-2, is DSGVTQTPKHLITATGQRVTLRCSPRSGDLSVYWYQQSLDQGLQFLIQYYNGEERAKGNILERFSAQQFPDLHSELNLSSLELGDSALYFCASSVGGDAHYGYTFGSGTRLTVV.

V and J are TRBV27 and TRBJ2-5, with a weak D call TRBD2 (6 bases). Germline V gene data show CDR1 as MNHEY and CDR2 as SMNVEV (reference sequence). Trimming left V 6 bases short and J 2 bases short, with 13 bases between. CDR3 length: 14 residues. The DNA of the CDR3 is TGTGCCAGCAGGCTAAGGAGGGGTCAAGAGACCCAGTACTTC. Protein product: CASRLRRGQETQYF.

CDR3 nucleotide sequence: TGTGCCAGCAGTGAAGAGGTGGTTGGACAGTTGTCCCAGTACTTC. Its protein product is CASSEEVVGQLSQYF. V and J are TRBV2 and TRBJ2-5, with a weak D call TRBD1 (6 bases). Looked up from germline, CDR1 is SNHLY and CDR2 is FYNNEI. Between the trimmed V and J ends, which lost 1 base and 9 bases, there was a span of 18 bases. This CDR3 has 15 amino acids.

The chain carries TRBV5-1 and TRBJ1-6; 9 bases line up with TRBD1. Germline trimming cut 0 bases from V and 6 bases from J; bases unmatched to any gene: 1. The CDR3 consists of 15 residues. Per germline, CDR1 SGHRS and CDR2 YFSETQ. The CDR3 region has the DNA TGCGCCAGCAGCTTGGCGGGACAGGGTAATTCACCCCTCCACTTT. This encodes CASSLAGQGNSPLHF.